The present T cell receptor (beta chain) was sequenced within a study of cytomegalovirus exposure and HLA in healthy donors. Study at large: Counted in an early data release were 85 million or so unique TCRs from HLA-typed donors.

Remarks on this clone: Its cognate antigen is unknown.

Each donor was healthy, and each was a bone marrow donor. The V and J ends lost 0 bases and 2 bases, in that order; junction bases with no gene match: 2. CDR1 and CDR2 from the germline V gene are SGDLS and YYNGEE. This CDR3 region has 15 residues. Primers included in the PCR were 60 Vbeta and 13 Jbeta primers. Repertoires were generated with immunoSEQ multiplex PCR, while TCRdb's copy carries only in-frame clones and drops some. There are 98,000 or so clones in the sample; around three quarters occur only once, and roughly 5.4% lies in the top ten. Study-wide results and limits: The number of N-insertions in an Asian-associated ancestry cluster was reportedly below the roughly 620-donor mean in a later analysis. For most TCR sequences rarity was the rule, although some public TCRs occurred in many donors.

The source of this sequence is a woman between 18 and 29 years old in good health and CMV-seropositive. The chain recombines TRBV9 with TRBJ1-3; 7 bases match TRBD1. Sequencing was performed on PBMCs. DNA of the CDR3: TGTGCCAGCAGCGTAGAGGGGACAGCTGGAAACACCATATATTTT. As protein: CASSVEGTAGNTIYF. The entire variable domain, with the rest obtained from reference TRBV9 and TRBJ1-3, is as follows: DSGVTQTPKHLITATGQRVTLRCSPRSGDLSVYWYQQSLDQGLQFLIQYYNGEERAKGNILERFSAQQFPDLHSELNLSSLELGDSALYFCASSVEGTAGNTIYFGEGSWLTVV.